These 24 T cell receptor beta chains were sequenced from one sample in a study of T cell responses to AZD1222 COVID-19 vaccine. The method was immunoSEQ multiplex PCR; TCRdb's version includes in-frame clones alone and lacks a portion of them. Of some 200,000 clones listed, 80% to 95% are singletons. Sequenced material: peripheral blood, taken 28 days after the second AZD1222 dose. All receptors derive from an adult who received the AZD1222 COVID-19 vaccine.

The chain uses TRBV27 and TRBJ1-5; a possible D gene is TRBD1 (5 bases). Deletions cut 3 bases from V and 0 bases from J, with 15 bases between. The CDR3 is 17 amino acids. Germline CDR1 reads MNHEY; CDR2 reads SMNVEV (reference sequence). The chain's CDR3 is CASSFHGRDSSNQPQHF. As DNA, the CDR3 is TGTGCCAGCAGTTTTCACGGCAGGGATAGTAGCAATCAGCCCCAGCATTTT.

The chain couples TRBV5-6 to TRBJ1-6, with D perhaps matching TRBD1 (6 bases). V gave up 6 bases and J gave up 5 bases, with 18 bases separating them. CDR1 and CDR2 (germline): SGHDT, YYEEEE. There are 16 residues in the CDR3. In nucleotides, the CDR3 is TGTGCCAGCAACTTTATCGGGGGACACAATAATTCACCCCTCCACTTT. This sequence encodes CASNFIGGHNNSPLHF.

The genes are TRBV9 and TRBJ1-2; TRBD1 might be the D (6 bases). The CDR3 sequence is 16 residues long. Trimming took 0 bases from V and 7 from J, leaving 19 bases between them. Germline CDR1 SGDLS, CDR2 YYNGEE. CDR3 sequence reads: CASSVVPQGSQSGYTF. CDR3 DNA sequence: TGTGCCAGCAGCGTAGTCCCACAGGGAAGTCAGAGTGGCTACACCTTC.

The CDR3 loop reads CASSRAGTGASYEQYF. For the CDR3, the DNA is TGTGCCAGCTCACGGGCAGGGACAGGGGCCTCCTACGAGCAGTACTTC. This rearrangement joins TRBV18 to TRBJ2-7, with 10 positions matching TRBD1. Germline trimming cut 4 bases from V and 0 bases from J; bases unmatched to any gene: 6. Looked up from germline, CDR1 is KGHSH and CDR2 is LQKENI. There are 16 residues in the CDR3.

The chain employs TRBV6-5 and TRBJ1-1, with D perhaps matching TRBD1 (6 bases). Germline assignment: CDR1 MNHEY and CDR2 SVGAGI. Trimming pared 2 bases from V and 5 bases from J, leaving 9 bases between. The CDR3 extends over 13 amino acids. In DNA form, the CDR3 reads TGTGCCAGCAGTTACGGGGGCTCGACTGAAGCTTTCTTT. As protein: CASSYGGSTEAFF.

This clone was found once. The CDR3 protein is CASSRPGTASYEQYF. DNA of the CDR3: TGTGCCAGCAGTCGTCCGGGGACAGCCTCCTACGAGCAGTACTTC. The rearrangement uses TRBV3-1 (or the pseudogene TRBV3-2) and TRBJ2-7, with 7 bases identical to TRBD1. Trimming at V came to 6 bases and at J to 0 bases, leaving 8 bases not matched to a gene. The germline V gene has CDR1 LGHDT and CDR2 YNNKEL (reference sequence). This CDR3 has 15 amino acids.

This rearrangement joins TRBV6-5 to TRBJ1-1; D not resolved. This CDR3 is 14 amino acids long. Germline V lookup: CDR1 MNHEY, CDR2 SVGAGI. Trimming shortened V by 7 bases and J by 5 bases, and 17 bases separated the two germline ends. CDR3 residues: CASNTGIGFTEAFF. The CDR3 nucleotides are TGTGCCAGCAATACCGGGATAGGGTTTACTGAAGCTTTCTTT.

In DNA form, the CDR3 reads TGTGCCAGCAGATTCAATCCGGGACAGGGTAACAATGAGCAGTTCTTC. Protein product: CASRFNPGQGNNEQFF. V and J are TRBV11-2 and TRBJ2-1; 9 nucleotides align to TRBD1. The junction had 11 bases not matched to a gene; V was cut back by 6 bases and J by 5 bases. Germline CDR1 is SGHAT and CDR2 is FQNNGV. This CDR3 spans 16 amino acids.

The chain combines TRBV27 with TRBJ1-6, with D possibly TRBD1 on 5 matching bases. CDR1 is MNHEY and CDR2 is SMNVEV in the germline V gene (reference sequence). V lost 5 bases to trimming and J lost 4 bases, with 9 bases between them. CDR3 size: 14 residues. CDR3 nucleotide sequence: TGTGCCAGCAGTATACAGGTGTATAATTCACCCCTCCACTTT. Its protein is CASSIQVYNSPLHF.

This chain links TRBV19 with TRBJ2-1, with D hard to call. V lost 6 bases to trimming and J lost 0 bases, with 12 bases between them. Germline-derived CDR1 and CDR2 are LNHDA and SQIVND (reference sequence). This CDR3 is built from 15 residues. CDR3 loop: CASRALDLSYNEQFF. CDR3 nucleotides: TGTGCCAGTAGAGCCCTTGACCTCTCCTACAATGAGCAGTTCTTC.

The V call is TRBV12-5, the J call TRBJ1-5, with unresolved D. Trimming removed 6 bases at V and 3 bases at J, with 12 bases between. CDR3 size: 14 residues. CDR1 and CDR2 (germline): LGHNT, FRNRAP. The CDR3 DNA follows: TGTGCTAGTGGGCCCCTTGAATTCAATCAGCCCCAGCATTTT. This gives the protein CASGPLEFNQPQHF.

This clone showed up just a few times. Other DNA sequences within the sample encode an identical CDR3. The CDR3 protein is CASSPRQGGNTEAFF. CDR3 sequence (DNA): TGTGCCAGCTCACCGAGACAGGGGGGGAACACTGAAGCTTTCTTT. The rearrangement links TRBV18 to TRBJ1-1; 9 bases map to TRBD1. The CDR3 has 15 amino acids. The junction had 3 bases not matched to a gene; V was cut back by 3 bases and J by 1 base. Germline CDR1 KGHSH, CDR2 LQKENI.

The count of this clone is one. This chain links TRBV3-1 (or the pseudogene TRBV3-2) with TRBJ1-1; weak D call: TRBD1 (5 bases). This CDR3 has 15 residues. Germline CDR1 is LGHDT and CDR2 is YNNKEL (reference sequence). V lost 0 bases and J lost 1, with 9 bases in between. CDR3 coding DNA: TGTGCCAGCAGCCAAGACTACAGGTCGAACACTGAAGCTTTCTTT. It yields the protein CASSQDYRSNTEAFF.

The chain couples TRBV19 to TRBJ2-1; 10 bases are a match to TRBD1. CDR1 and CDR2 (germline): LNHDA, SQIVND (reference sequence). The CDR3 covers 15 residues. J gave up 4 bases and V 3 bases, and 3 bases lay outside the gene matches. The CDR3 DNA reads TGTGCCAGTAGTATCCGGGACAGGGGATACAATGAGCAGTTCTTC. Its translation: CASSIRDRGYNEQFF.

For the CDR3, the DNA is TGCGCCAGCAGCTTGGGGCAGGGAGCCTATGGCTACACCTTC. Translating gives CASSLGQGAYGYTF. The rearrangement uses TRBV5-1 and TRBJ1-2; D possibly corresponds to TRBD1 (5 bases). The V end was cut by 0 bases, the J end by 4 bases, with 10 bases between. This CDR3 has 14 residues. Germline V gene sequence: CDR1 SGHRS, CDR2 YFSETQ.

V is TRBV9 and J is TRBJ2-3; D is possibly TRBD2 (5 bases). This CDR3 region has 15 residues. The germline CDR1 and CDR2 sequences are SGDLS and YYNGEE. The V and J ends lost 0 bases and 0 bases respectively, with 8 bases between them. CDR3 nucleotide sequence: TGTGCCAGCAGCGTAGGACTAACCAGCACAGATACGCAGTATTTT. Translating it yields CASSVGLTSTDTQYF.

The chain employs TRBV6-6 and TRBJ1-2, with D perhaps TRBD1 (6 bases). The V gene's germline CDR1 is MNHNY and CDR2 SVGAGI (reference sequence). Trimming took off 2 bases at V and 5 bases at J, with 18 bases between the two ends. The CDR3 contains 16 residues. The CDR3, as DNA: TGTGCCAGCAGTTACCGCCCGGGGGCAGGCCTTTATGGCTACACCTTC. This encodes CASSYRPGAGLYGYTF.

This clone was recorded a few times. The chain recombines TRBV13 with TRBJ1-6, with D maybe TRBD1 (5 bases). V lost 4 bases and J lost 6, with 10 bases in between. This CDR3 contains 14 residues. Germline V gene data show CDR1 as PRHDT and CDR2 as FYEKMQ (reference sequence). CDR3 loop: CASSWGGVNSPLHF. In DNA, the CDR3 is TGTGCCAGCAGCTGGGGGGGGGTTAATTCACCCCTCCACTTT.

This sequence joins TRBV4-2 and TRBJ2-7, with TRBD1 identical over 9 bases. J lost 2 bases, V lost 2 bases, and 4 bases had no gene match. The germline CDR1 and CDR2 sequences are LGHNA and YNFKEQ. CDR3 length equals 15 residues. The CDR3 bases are TGTGCCAGCAGCCAACCAGGGACAGGGCCCTACGAGCAGTACTTC. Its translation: CASSQPGTGPYEQYF.

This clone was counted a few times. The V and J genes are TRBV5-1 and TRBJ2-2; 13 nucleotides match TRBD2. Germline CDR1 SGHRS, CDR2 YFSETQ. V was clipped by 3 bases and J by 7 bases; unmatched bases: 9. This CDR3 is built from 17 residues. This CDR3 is CASSWTSGSPGGGELFF. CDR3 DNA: TGCGCCAGCAGCTGGACTAGCGGGAGTCCGGGGGGCGGGGAGCTGTTTTTT. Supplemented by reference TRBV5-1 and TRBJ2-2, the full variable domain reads KAGVTQTPRYLIKTRGQQVTLSCSPISGHRSVSWYQQTPGQGLQFLFEYFSETQRNKGNFPGRFSGRQFSNSRSEMNVSTLELGDSALYLCASSWTSGSPGGGELFFGEGSRLTVL.

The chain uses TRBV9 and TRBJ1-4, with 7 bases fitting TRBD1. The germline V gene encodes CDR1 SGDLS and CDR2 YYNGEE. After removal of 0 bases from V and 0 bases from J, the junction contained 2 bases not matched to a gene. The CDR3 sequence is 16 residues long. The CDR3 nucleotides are TGTGCCAGCAGCGTAGGAGGGGGCACAACTAATGAAAAACTGTTTTTT. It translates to CASSVGGGTTNEKLFF.

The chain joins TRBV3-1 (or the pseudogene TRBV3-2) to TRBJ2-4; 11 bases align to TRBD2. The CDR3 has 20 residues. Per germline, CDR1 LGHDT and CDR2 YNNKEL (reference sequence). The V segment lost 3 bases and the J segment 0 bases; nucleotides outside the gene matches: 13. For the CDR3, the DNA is TGTGCCAGCAGCCACCAGATGACTAGCGGGGTTTCTGTAGCCAAAAACATTCAGTACTTC. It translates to CASSHQMTSGVSVAKNIQYF.

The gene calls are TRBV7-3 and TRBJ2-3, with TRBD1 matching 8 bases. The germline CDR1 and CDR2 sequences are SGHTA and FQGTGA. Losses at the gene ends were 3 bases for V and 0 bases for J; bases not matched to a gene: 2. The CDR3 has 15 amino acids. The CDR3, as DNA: TGTGCCAGCAGCTTTCAGGGGGCCAGCACAGATACGCAGTATTTT. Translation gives CASSFQGASTDTQYF.

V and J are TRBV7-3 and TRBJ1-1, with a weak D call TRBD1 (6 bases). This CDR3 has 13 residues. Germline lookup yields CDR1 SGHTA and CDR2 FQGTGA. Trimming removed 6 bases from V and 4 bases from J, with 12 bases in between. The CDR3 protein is CASRHGGATEAFF. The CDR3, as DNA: TGTGCCAGCAGACACGGGGGGGCCACTGAAGCTTTCTTT.